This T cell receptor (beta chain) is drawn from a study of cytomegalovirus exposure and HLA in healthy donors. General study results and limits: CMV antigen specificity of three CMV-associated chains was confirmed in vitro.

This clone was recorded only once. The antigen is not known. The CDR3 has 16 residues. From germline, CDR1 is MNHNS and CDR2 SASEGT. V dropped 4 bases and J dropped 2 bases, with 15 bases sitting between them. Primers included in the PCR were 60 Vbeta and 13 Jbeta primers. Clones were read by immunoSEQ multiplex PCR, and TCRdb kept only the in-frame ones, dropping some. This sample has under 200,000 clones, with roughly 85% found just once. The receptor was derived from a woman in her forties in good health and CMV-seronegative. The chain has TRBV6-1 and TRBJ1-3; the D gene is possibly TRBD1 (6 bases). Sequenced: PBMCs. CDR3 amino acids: CASSVLQGSAGNTIYF. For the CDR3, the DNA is TGTGCCAGCAGTGTCCTACAGGGTAGCGCTGGAAACACCATATATTTT.